Included here is one T cell receptor (beta chain) sequence, with context. These data belong to a study of blood T cells in healthy people across ages. Trimming took 3 bases from V and 3 from J, leaving 20 bases between them. In germline, CDR1 is MGHRA, CDR2 YSYEKL. The CDR3 extends over 18 amino acids. The study drew donors from healthy Caucasian individuals in Russia aged 6 to 90. Together with a sample-barcoded 5' primer, a J-beta primer mix was included in a second PCR lasting about 6 to 12 cycles. TCRdb processed the 5' RACE reads anew with MiXCR; each CDR3 protein has one entry. The sample consists of around 790,000 distinct CDR3 sequences, approximately 44% of them appearing once.

The sample was blood. The gene calls are TRBV4-1 and TRBJ1-4; tentatively, D is TRBD1 (6 bases). The origin of this receptor is a man between 60 and 75 years old in good health. CDR3 bases: TGCGCCAGCAGCCACCCATCCGGGACACAAAGATCTAATGAAAAACTGTTTTTT. Translated, it gives CASSHPSGTQRSNEKLFF.